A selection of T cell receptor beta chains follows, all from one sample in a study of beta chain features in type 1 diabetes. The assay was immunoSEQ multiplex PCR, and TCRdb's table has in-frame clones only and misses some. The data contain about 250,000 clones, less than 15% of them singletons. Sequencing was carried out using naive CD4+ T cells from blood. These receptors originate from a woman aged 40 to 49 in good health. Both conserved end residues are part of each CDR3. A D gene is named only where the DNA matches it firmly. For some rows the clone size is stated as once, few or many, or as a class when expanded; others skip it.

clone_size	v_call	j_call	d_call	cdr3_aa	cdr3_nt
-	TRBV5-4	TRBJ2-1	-	CASSLNLDSYNEQFF	TGTGCCAGCAGCTTAAACCTAGACTCCTACAATGAGCAGTTCTTC
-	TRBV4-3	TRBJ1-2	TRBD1	CASSQEWGQGTNYGYTF	TGCGCCAGCAGCCAAGAATGGGGACAGGGGACTAACTATGGCTACACCTTC
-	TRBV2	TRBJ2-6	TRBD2	CASSYSGFGANVLTF	TGTGCCAGCAGTTATAGCGGGTTTGGGGCCAACGTCCTGACTTTC
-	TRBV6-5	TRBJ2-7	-	CASWRGDEQYF	TGTGCCAGCTGGAGGGGTGACGAGCAGTACTTC
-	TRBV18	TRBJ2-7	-	CASSPDSSISYEQYF	TGTGCCAGCTCACCGGACAGCTCCATCTCCTACGAGCAGTACTTC
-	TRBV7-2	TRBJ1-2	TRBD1	CASSLDRGSSAGYTF	TGTGCCAGCAGCTTAGACAGGGGAAGTTCGGCTGGCTACACCTTC
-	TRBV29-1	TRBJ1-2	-	CSVDGNNYGYTF	TGCAGCGTTGACGGGAATAACTATGGCTACACCTTC
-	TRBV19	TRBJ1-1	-	CASSVRDPTEAFF	TGTGCCAGTAGTGTGAGAGATCCCACTGAAGCTTTCTTT
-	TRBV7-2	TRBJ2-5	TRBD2	CASSRPGGSGGALGETQYF	TGTGCCAGCAGCAGACCCGGGGGTAGCGGGGGGGCGTTAGGAGAGACCCAGTACTTC
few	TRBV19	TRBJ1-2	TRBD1	CASSRDRDYGYTF	TGTGCCAGTAGTCGGGACAGGGACTATGGCTACACCTTC
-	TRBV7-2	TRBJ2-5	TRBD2	CASSLVGGLAGGETQYF	TGTGCCAGCAGCTTAGTGGGAGGACTAGCGGGGGGAGAGACCCAGTACTTC
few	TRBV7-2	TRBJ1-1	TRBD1	CASSFVQGATEAFF	TGTGCCAGCAGCTTTGTACAGGGGGCAACTGAAGCTTTCTTT
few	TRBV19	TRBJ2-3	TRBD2	CASKQGGDTQYF	TGTGCCAGTAAGCAGGGAGGGGATACGCAGTATTTT
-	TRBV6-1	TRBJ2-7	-	CASSEALYYEQYF	TGTGCCAGCAGTGAAGCGCTCTACTACGAGCAGTACTTC
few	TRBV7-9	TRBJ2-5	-	CASSLAGRPPETQYF	TGTGCCAGCAGCTTAGCGGGGCGTCCACCAGAGACCCAGTACTTC
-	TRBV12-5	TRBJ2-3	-	CASGLVQAQYF	TGTGCTAGTGGTTTGGTACAGGCGCAGTATTTT
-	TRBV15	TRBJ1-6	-	CATSRGPVLWNSPLHF	TGTGCCACCAGCAGAGGCCCGGTACTCTGGAATTCACCCCTCCACTTT
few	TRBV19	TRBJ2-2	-	CASSIQGNTGELFF	TGTGCCAGTAGTATTCAGGGCAACACCGGGGAGCTGTTTTTT
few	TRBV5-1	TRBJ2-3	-	CASSLGSSGNTDTQYF	TGCGCCAGCAGCTTGGGTAGTAGCGGAAACACAGATACGCAGTATTTT
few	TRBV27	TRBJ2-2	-	CASSTLTRDTGELFF	TGTGCCAGCAGTACCTTGACACGAGACACCGGGGAGCTGTTTTTT
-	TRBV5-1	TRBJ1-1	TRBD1	CASALDRGRTEAFF	TGCGCCAGCGCCCTGGACAGGGGGCGAACTGAAGCTTTCTTT
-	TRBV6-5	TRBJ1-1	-	CASSSHQGRQNTEAFF	TGTGCCAGCAGTTCTCACCAGGGAAGGCAAAACACTGAAGCTTTCTTT
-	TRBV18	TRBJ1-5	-	CASSRAYNQPQHF	TGTGCCAGCTCACGAGCGTACAATCAGCCCCAGCATTTT
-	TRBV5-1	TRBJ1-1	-	CASSPGGVGNTEAFF	TGCGCCAGCAGCCCGGGGGGGGTCGGAAACACTGAAGCTTTCTTT
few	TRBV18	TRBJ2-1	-	CASSPSAGINEQFF	TGTGCCAGCTCACCATCGGCAGGGATCAATGAGCAGTTCTTC
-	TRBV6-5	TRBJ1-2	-	CASSYGPEGAYGYTF	TGTGCCAGCAGTTACGGTCCCGAGGGTGCCTATGGCTACACCTTC
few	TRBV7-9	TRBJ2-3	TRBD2	CASSVPGGAYDTQYF	TGTGCCAGCAGCGTTCCGGGAGGAGCGTATGATACGCAGTATTTT
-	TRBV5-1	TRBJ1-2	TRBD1	CASSPVTGTGYGYTF	TGCGCCAGCAGCCCTGTCACCGGGACAGGGTATGGCTACACCTTC
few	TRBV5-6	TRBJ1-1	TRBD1	CASSSIIQGRYTEAFF	TGTGCCAGCAGCTCGATAATACAGGGGAGGTACACTGAAGCTTTCTTT
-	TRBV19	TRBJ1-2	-	CASRKGPGTSYDYGYTF	TGTGCCAGTAGGAAAGGGCCAGGGACATCGTACGACTATGGCTACACCTTC
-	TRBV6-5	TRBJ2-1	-	CASITAGGPPNEQFF	TGTGCCAGCATTACCGCAGGGGGGCCACCCAATGAGCAGTTCTTC
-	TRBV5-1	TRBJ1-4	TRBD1	CASSLEGAGGSTNEKLFF	TGCGCCAGCAGCTTGGAAGGGGCAGGGGGCTCCACTAATGAAAAACTGTTTTTT
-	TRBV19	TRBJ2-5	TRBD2	CASTHRRGGGETQYF	TGTGCCAGTACCCACCGCCGCGGCGGGGGGGAGACCCAGTACTTC
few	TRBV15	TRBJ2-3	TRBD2	CATSRAVGTSGTDTQYF	TGTGCCACCAGCAGAGCGGTAGGGACTAGCGGCACAGATACGCAGTATTTT
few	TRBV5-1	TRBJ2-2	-	CASSLADREDTGELFF	TGCGCCAGCAGCTTGGCCGACAGGGAGGACACCGGGGAGCTGTTTTTT